These T cell receptor beta chains were read from a single sample in a study of T cell responses to AZD1222 COVID-19 vaccine. The data were produced by immunoSEQ multiplex PCR, yet TCRdb's version contains in-frame clones alone and is incomplete. The repertoire includes roughly 120,000 clones, approximately 90% of them detected once, and 14% sits in the top ten. The sample in question was peripheral blood, obtained on day 0 of AZD1222 vaccination. These receptors originate from an adult in good health. Both conserved end residues are part of each CDR3. The D gene is left open where the match is weak. The listing skips clone size in some rows; elsewhere it reads once, few, many or a size class.

TRBD2	TRBV7-2	NA	TRBJ2-7	TGTGCCAGCAGCCAGGGACTAGCGAACGAGCAGTACTTC	CASSQGLANEQYF
NA	TRBV27	NA	TRBJ1-6	TGTGCCAGCAGTCTTCGAGATTCACCCCTCCACTTT	CASSLRDSPLHF
TRBD1	TRBV4-1	NA	TRBJ1-4	TGCGCCAGCAGCCAGCAGGGACAGGGGGGTTTTGAACTGTTTTTT	CASSQQGQGGFELFF
NA	TRBV7-8	NA	TRBJ1-5	TGTGCCAGCAGCTCCCCGGGCGGTAGCAATCAGCCCCAGCATTTT	CASSSPGGSNQPQHF
NA	TRBV11-3	NA	TRBJ2-2	TGTGCCAGCAGCTCTTACAGTACCCGCAACACCGGGGAGCTGTTTTTT	CASSSYSTRNTGELFF
NA	TRBV7-9	NA	TRBJ1-5	TGTGCCAGCAGCCCTGGGACGTCGGGTAGCAATCAGCCCCAGCATTTT	CASSPGTSGSNQPQHF
NA	TRBV27	NA	TRBJ1-1	TGTGCCAGCAGTTTAATTGGCTTCCAAATGAACACTGAAGCTTTCTTT	CASSLIGFQMNTEAFF
NA	TRBV5-1	NA	TRBJ2-3	TGCGCCAGCAGCATCCGCCTCGTAGATACGCAGTATTTT	CASSIRLVDTQYF
TRBD1	TRBV27	NA	TRBJ1-3	TGTGCCAGCAGTTTGTCGGGACAGGGTTATGGAAACACCATATATTTT	CASSLSGQGYGNTIYF
NA	TRBV5-8	NA	TRBJ1-5	TGTGCCAGCAGCTTGGGACAGGAATTAGGCAATCAGCCCCAGCATTTT	CASSLGQELGNQPQHF
TRBD1	TRBV27	NA	TRBJ2-1	TGTGCCAGCAGCGAGACGACAGGGTCCAATGAGCAGTTCTTC	CASSETTGSNEQFF
NA	TRBV12-3/TRBV12-4	NA	TRBJ2-3	TGTGCCAGCAGTTTTGGCGCAGATACGCAGTATTTT	CASSFGADTQYF
NA	TRBV7-2	NA	TRBJ1-2	TGTGCCAGCAGCCTAAGACCTGGACAGAGCGGGGATGGCTACACCTTC	CASSLRPGQSGDGYTF
NA	TRBV5-4	once	TRBJ2-7	TGTGCCAGCAGCTTGGAAGCGGGCGAGCAGTACTTC	CASSLEAGEQYF
NA	TRBV15	NA	TRBJ1-5	TGTGCCACCAGCAGAGTGGAGGGGGAGCCCCAGCATTTT	CATSRVEGEPQHF
NA	TRBV2	NA	TRBJ1-1	TGTGCCAGCATCCGGGAGAGTTTGAACACTGAAGCTTTCTTT	CASIRESLNTEAFF
TRBD1	TRBV5-1	NA	TRBJ1-4	TGCGCCAGCAGCTTCCAGTCAAGGGGGCTCGGTGAAAAACTGTTTTTT	CASSFQSRGLGEKLFF
NA	TRBV2	NA	TRBJ1-1	TGTGCCACCAAAGAAGGACACCCCATATTTATGAACACTGAAGCTTTCTTT	CATKEGHPIFMNTEAFF
NA	TRBV9	NA	TRBJ2-3	TGTGCCAGCAGCGTAGCTTTGGGAGGCACAGATACGCAGTATTTT	CASSVALGGTDTQYF
NA	TRBV13	NA	TRBJ1-4	TGTGCCAGCAGCCGAGGGGGAACCTTGGCAACTAATGAAAAACTGTTTTTT	CASSRGGTLATNEKLFF
TRBD2	TRBV7-8	NA	TRBJ2-7	TGTGCCAGCAGCGTACAAGGGACTAGCGGGAACTACGAGCAGTACTTC	CASSVQGTSGNYEQYF
TRBD2	TRBV4-2	once	TRBJ2-4	TGTGCCAGCAGCTACGAGCGGGAAAGAAACATTCAGTACTTC	CASSYERERNIQYF
NA	TRBV6-2/TRBV6-3	NA	TRBJ1-2	TGTGCCAGCACCCCTCACTCGAACTCCGGGAACTATGGCTACACCTTC	CASTPHSNSGNYGYTF